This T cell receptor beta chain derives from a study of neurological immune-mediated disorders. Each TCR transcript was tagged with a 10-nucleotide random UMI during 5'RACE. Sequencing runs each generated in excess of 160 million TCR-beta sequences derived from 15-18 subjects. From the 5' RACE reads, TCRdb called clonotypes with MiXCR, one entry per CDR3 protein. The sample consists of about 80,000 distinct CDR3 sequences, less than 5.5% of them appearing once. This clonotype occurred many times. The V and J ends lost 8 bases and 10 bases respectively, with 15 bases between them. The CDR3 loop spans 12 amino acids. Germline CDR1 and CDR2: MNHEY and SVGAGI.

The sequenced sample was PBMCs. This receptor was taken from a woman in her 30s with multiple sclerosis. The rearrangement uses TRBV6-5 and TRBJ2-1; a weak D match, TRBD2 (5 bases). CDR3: CASHRGPGEQFF. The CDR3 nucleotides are TGTGCCAGCCACCGCGGGCCCGGAGAGCAGTTCTTC.